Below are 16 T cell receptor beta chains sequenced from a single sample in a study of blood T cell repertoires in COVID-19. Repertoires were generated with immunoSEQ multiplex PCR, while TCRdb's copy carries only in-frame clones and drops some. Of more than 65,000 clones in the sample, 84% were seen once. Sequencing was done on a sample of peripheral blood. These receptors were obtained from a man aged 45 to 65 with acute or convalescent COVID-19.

The CDR3 nucleotides are TGTGCCAGCAGCCTCAGACAGGTGGCCACCGGGGAGCTGTTTTTT. It translates to CASSLRQVATGELFF. The gene calls are TRBV5-8 and TRBJ2-2, with D tentatively TRBD1 (6 bases). V was shortened by 4 bases and J by 4 bases, with 14 bases between the two germline ends. Germline V gene sequence: CDR1 SGHTS, CDR2 YDEGEE. The CDR3 spans 15 residues.

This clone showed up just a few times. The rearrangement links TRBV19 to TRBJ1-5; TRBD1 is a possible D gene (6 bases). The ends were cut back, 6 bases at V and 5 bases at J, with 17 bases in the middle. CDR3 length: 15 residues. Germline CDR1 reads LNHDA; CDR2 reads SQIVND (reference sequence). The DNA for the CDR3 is TGTGCCAGTAGCCTGGGGGGGGGCGCATATCAGCCCCAGCATTTT. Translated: CASSLGGGAYQPQHF.

The CDR3 region is CASSLSTGIVYEQFF. CDR3 coding DNA: TGTGCCAGCAGTTTATCGACAGGGATAGTCTATGAGCAGTTCTTC. J is TRBJ2-1 and V is TRBV28; 7 bases line up with TRBD1. The CDR3 loop spans 15 amino acids. Germline assignment: CDR1 MDHEN and CDR2 SYDVKM. Trimming removed 1 base from V and 8 bases from J; junction bases left unmatched: 8.

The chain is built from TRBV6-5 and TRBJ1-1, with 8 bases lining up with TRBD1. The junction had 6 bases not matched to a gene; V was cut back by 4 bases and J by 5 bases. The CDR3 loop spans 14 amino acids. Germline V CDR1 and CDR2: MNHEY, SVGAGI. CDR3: CASSLGQGGTEAFF. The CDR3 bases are TGTGCCAGCAGTTTAGGACAGGGTGGGACTGAAGCTTTCTTT.

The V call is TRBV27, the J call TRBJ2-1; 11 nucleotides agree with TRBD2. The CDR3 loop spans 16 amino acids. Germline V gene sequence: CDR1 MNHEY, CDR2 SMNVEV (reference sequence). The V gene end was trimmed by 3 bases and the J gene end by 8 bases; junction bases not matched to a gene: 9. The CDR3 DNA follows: TGTGCCAGCAGTTTGATTCGACTAGCGGGAAACTATGAGCAGTTCTTC. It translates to CASSLIRLAGNYEQFF.

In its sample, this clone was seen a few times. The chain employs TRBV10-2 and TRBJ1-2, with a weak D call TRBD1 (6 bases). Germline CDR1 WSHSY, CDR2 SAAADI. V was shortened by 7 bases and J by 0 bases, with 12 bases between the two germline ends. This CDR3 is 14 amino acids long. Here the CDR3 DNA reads TGCGCCAGCAAATCACAGGGAACTAACTATGGCTACACCTTC. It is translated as CASKSQGTNYGYTF.

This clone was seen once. The CDR3 nucleotides read TGTGCCACTATGACTAGCGGGGGCAATGAGCAGTTCTTC. As protein: CATMTSGGNEQFF. The chain is built from TRBV24-1 and TRBJ2-1; 12 bases are a match to TRBD2. The CDR3 has 13 amino acids. CDR1 is KGHDR, CDR2 SFDVKD, per germline. With 10 bases clipped from V and 6 bases from J, the junction kept 3 bases outside the gene matches.

CDR3 sequence (DNA): TGTGCCAGCAGTGACCGGGACAGGTCACGTAATTCACCCCTCCACTTT. It yields the protein CASSDRDRSRNSPLHF. The V call is TRBV6-1, the J call TRBJ1-6, with 8 bases fitting TRBD1. J gave up 6 bases and V 3 bases, and 7 bases lay outside the gene matches. The CDR3 is 16 amino acids. Per the germline V gene, CDR1 is MNHNS and CDR2 is SASEGT.

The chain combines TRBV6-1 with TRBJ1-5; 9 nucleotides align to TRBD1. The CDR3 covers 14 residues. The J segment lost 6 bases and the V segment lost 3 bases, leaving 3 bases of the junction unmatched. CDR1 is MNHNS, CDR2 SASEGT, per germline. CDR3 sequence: CASSDRDRVQPQHF. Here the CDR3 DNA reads TGTGCCAGCAGTGACCGGGACAGGGTTCAGCCCCAGCATTTT.

Here the CDR3 reads CASSKQGPSSYNEQFF. The CDR3 bases are TGTGCCAGCAGCAAACAGGGGCCGAGCTCCTACAATGAGCAGTTCTTC. V usage is TRBV27 and J usage is TRBJ2-1; 7 bases match TRBD1. The J segment lost 0 bases and the V segment lost 6 bases, leaving 8 bases of the junction unmatched. This CDR3 comprises 16 residues. Per the germline V gene, CDR1 is MNHEY and CDR2 is SMNVEV (reference sequence).

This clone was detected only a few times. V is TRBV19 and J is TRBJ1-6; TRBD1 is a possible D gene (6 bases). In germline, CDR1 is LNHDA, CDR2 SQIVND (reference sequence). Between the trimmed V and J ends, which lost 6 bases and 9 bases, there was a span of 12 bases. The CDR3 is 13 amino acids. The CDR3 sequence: CASSQRGSSPLHF. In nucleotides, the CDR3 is TGTGCCAGTAGCCAGAGGGGGAGTTCACCCCTCCACTTT.

The CDR3 protein is CASSYLTTGGQPQHF. In nucleotides, the CDR3 is TGTGCCAGCAGTTACCTTACGACAGGGGGGCAGCCCCAGCATTTT. J is TRBJ1-5 and V is TRBV6-6; 9 bases map to TRBD1. V dropped 2 bases and J dropped 7; count of bases not matched to a gene: 6. The CDR3 is 15 residues long. The germline CDR1 and CDR2 sequences are MNHNY and SVGAGI (reference sequence).

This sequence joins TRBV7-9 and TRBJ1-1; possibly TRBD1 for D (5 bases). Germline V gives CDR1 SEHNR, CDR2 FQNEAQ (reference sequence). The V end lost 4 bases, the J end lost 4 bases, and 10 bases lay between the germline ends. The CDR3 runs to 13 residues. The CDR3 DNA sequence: TGTGCCAGCAGCTCCCCCGGGGGCACTGAAGCTTTCTTT. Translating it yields CASSSPGGTEAFF.

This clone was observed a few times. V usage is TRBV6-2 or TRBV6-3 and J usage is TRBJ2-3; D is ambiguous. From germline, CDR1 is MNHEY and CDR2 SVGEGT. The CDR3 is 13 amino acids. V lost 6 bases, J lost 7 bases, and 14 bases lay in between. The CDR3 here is CASSPTRGHTQYF. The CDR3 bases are TGTGCCAGCAGCCCTACTCGTGGGCATACGCAGTATTTT.

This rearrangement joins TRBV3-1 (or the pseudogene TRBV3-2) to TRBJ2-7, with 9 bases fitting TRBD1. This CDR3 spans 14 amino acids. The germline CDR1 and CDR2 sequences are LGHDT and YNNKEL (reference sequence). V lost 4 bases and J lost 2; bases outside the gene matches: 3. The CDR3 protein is CASSRRDRAYEQYF. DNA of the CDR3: TGTGCCAGCAGCCGCAGGGACAGGGCCTACGAGCAGTACTTC.

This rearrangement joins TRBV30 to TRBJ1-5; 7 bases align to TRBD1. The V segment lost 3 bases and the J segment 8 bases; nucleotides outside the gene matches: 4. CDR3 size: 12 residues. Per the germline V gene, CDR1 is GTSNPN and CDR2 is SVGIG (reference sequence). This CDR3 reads CAWRGTGEPQHF. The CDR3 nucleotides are TGTGCCTGGAGGGGCACAGGGGAGCCCCAGCATTTT.